This is a list of T cell receptor beta chains from one sample in a study of cytomegalovirus exposure and HLA in healthy donors. TCRdb's table, derived via immunoSEQ multiplex PCR, lists solely in-frame clones and lacks some. The sample has 95,000 to 130,000 clones, around two thirds seen once; the top ten hold 9.5%. Specimen: PBMCs. These receptors were collected from a woman aged 40 to 50 in good health and CMV-seropositive. Each CDR3 is given with its conserved first and last residue. A D gene is named only where the DNA matches it firmly. Not all rows give a size; the values are once, few, many and, for expanded clones, a class.

.	.	TRBV12-5	TRBJ2-2	CASGRAQTGAGELFF	TGTGCTAGTGGACGGGCCCAAACGGGAGCCGGGGAGCTGTTTTTT
.	TRBD1	TRBV4-2	TRBJ2-1	CASSQVLRGPLYNEQFF	TGTGCCAGCAGCCAAGTATTAAGGGGGCCCCTCTACAATGAGCAGTTCTTC
few	TRBD2	TRBV4-2	TRBJ2-1	CASSQEPGTSGVREQFF	TGTGCCAGCAGCCAAGAACCCGGGACTAGCGGGGTGCGGGAGCAGTTCTTC
few	TRBD1	TRBV18	TRBJ2-7	CASSPRDRGPGEQYF	TGTGCCAGCTCACCCCGGGACAGGGGGCCGGGAGAGCAGTACTTC
.	.	TRBV7-9	TRBJ2-1	CASSDLGLVNNEQFF	TGTGCCAGCAGCGACTTGGGACTTGTTAACAATGAGCAGTTCTTC
.	.	TRBV29-1	TRBJ1-5	CSVAVGVNQPQHF	TGCAGCGTTGCGGTAGGGGTCAATCAGCCCCAGCATTTT
.	TRBD2	TRBV28	TRBJ2-4	CASSFLHSSGRAFETYF	TGTGCCAGCAGTTTTCTTCACAGTAGCGGGAGGGCCTTTGAAACGTACTTC
.	TRBD1	TRBV7-2	TRBJ2-1	CASSLLAGQGTDEQFF	TGTGCCAGCAGCTTATTGGCGGGACAGGGGACGGATGAGCAGTTCTTC
.	TRBD2	TRBV7-2	TRBJ2-7	CASSLPTSGGPGSSYEQYF	TGTGCCAGCAGCTTACCGACTAGCGGGGGCCCCGGGAGCTCCTACGAGCAGTACTTC
few	.	TRBV28	TRBJ2-3	CASSHRQLSTDTQYF	TGTGCCAGCAGCCATAGACAGTTAAGCACAGATACGCAGTATTTT
.	.	TRBV7-8	TRBJ2-4	CASSLTRTDIQYF	TGTGCCAGCAGCTTAACTAGGACCGACATTCAGTACTTC
.	.	TRBV7-8	TRBJ1-1	CASSLAGRAIEAFF	TGTGCCAGCAGCTTAGCCGGCAGGGCTATTGAAGCTTTCTTT
once	.	TRBV7-9	TRBJ1-5	CASSSLGENQPQHF	TGTGCCAGCAGCTCCCTTGGAGAGAATCAGCCCCAGCATTTT
.	.	TRBV5-4	TRBJ1-1	CASSLLGGTEAFF	TGTGCCAGCAGCTTGCTAGGGGGCACTGAAGCTTTCTTT
few	TRBD1	TRBV7-3	TRBJ2-1	CASSPRDRAYNEQFF	TGTGCCAGCAGCCCCCGGGACAGGGCTTACAATGAGCAGTTCTTC
.	TRBD2	TRBV25-1	TRBJ2-2	CASSDPRGRGTGELFF	TGTGCCAGCAGTGATCCGCGCGGGAGGGGCACCGGGGAGCTGTTTTTT
few	.	TRBV7-3	TRBJ2-1	CASSQNSGEDEQFF	TGTGCCAGCAGCCAAAACTCGGGGGAGGATGAGCAGTTCTTC
.	.	TRBV20-1	TRBJ2-5	CSARDLKTQYF	TGCAGTGCTAGAGATCTTAAGACCCAGTACTTC
few	TRBD1	TRBV4-3	TRBJ1-2	CASSQGRLWDRGGFAYGYTF	TGCGCCAGCAGCCAAGGACGGCTTTGGGACAGGGGTGGATTCGCCTATGGCTACACCTTC
.	.	TRBV7-2	TRBJ2-6	CASSLDSTGANVLTF	TGTGCCAGCAGCTTAGATAGTACTGGGGCCAACGTCCTGACTTTC
.	.	TRBV6-1	TRBJ1-2	CASSRPASDGYTF	TGTGCCAGCAGCCGGCCAGCCAGCGATGGCTACACCTTC
.	.	TRBV25-1	TRBJ1-6	CASSRVYNSPLHF	TGTGCCAGCAGTCGGGTTTATAATTCACCCCTCCACTTT
few	.	TRBV28	TRBJ2-1	CASSLLREEQFF	TGTGCCAGCAGTTTATTGCGGGAAGAGCAGTTCTTC
.	TRBD2	TRBV6-1	TRBJ2-1	CASGGRGGLAGRTGNEQFF	TGTGCCAGCGGTGGTAGAGGGGGACTAGCGGGGAGGACAGGCAATGAGCAGTTCTTC
.	.	TRBV7-9	TRBJ2-1	CASSRSGTRYNEQFF	TGTGCCAGCAGCCGTAGCGGAACCAGATACAATGAGCAGTTCTTC
.	TRBD2	TRBV28	TRBJ2-7	CASSFRSGLAVYEQYF	TGTGCCAGCAGTTTCCGAAGCGGACTAGCGGTATACGAGCAGTACTTC
.	TRBD1	TRBV7-8	TRBJ2-1	CASSLDRVNEQFF	TGTGCCAGCAGTTTGGACAGGGTCAATGAGCAGTTCTTC
.	TRBD1	TRBV7-2	TRBJ2-5	CASSSRTGTILETQYF	TGTGCCAGCAGCTCCCGGACAGGGACCATTCTAGAGACCCAGTACTTC
.	.	TRBV27	TRBJ1-2	CAVRPTGIGYGYTF	TGTGCCGTCCGACCAACAGGGATCGGCTATGGCTACACCTTC
.	.	TRBV7-9	TRBJ1-3	CSSSLDLTGRLLPGNTIYF	TGTTCCAGCAGCTTAGATTTGACAGGACGACTCCTGCCTGGAAACACCATATATTTT
.	TRBD2	TRBV27	TRBJ2-7	CASSLTGLEYLSYEQYF	TGTGCCAGCAGTTTAACTGGACTAGAGTACCTCTCCTACGAGCAGTACTTC
.	TRBD1	TRBV7-2	TRBJ2-7	CASSPPGQKYEQYF	TGTGCCAGCAGCCCACCGGGACAGAAGTACGAGCAGTACTTC
.	TRBD2	TRBV4-3	TRBJ2-1	CASSQKGLANEQFF	TGCGCCAGCAGCCAAAAGGGACTAGCCAATGAGCAGTTCTTC
.	TRBD1	TRBV11-2	TRBJ1-2	CASRRTGTTPPANYGYTF	TGTGCCAGCCGCAGGACAGGAACTACACCACCCGCTAACTATGGCTACACCTTC
.	TRBD2	TRBV27	TRBJ2-1	CASSLGLAGEYNEQFF	TGTGCCAGCAGTTTGGGACTAGCTGGGGAATACAATGAGCAGTTCTTC
.	.	TRBV7-2	TRBJ2-3	CASSTPKRTYTDTQYF	TGTGCCAGCAGCACCCCTAAGCGAACCTACACAGATACGCAGTATTTT
.	.	TRBV19	TRBJ2-1	CASSLLSGNEQFF	TGTGCCAGTAGTCTCTTAAGCGGCAATGAGCAGTTCTTC
.	TRBD2	TRBV11-2	TRBJ2-5	CASSFGTSGSSETQYF	TGTGCCAGCAGCTTCGGGACTAGCGGGAGTTCAGAGACCCAGTACTTC
.	.	TRBV6-5	TRBJ2-7	CASSYGSSAYEQYF	TGTGCCAGCAGTTACGGTAGTTCTGCCTACGAGCAGTACTTC
few	.	TRBV11-3	TRBJ1-3	CASSLTGGNTIYF	TGTGCCAGCAGCTTGACAGGTGGAAACACCATATATTTT
.	TRBD2	TRBV7-6	TRBJ2-3	CASSLVGLAGTDTQYF	TGTGCCAGCAGCTTAGTGGGACTAGCAGGCACAGATACGCAGTATTTT
.	TRBD2	TRBV7-2	TRBJ2-5	CASSSLGGETQYF	TGTGCCAGCAGCTCTCTGGGGGGGGAGACCCAGTACTTC
.	.	TRBV2	TRBJ2-5	CASSSGSETQYF	TGTGCCAGCAGTTCCGGGTCAGAGACCCAGTACTTC
.	TRBD2	TRBV11-2	TRBJ2-5	CASTFTSGQETQYF	TGTGCCAGCACCTTTACTAGCGGCCAAGAGACCCAGTACTTC
.	.	TRBV6-5	TRBJ2-2	CASSYNPDAAGELFF	TGTGCCAGCAGTTATAATCCCGATGCGGCCGGGGAGCTGTTTTTT
.	.	TRBV10-3	TRBJ2-1	CAISEEETSQFF	TGTGCCATCAGTGAGGAGGAGACTAGTCAGTTCTTC